Each of the 19 T cell receptor beta chains below was sequenced from the same sample in a study of pediatric ulcerative colitis. The protocol was immunoSEQ multiplex PCR, while the TCRdb copy is restricted to in-frame clones and leaves out a portion. The data show approximately 5,000 clones, 80% to 90% seen once. Sequenced sample: blood. Receptor source: a boy younger than 18 with mild ulcerative colitis.

The rearrangement links TRBV9 to TRBJ2-7; TRBD1 aligns across 9 bases. V dropped 4 bases and J dropped 3; count of bases not matched to a gene: 5. The CDR3 runs to 14 residues. Germline CDR1 reads SGDLS; CDR2 reads YYNGEE. This CDR3 is CASSIGQGHYEQYF. As DNA, the CDR3 is TGTGCCAGCAGCATCGGACAGGGGCACTACGAGCAGTACTTC.

The chain employs TRBV27 and TRBJ1-5; D is unclear. Per the germline V gene, CDR1 is MNHEY and CDR2 is SMNVEV (reference sequence). This CDR3 spans 17 amino acids. V dropped 3 bases and J dropped 9 bases, with 24 bases sitting between them. CDR3 region: CASSFPLLPDGSWPQHF. The CDR3, as DNA: TGTGCCAGCAGTTTCCCGCTATTGCCCGATGGGAGTTGGCCCCAGCATTTT.

This chain links TRBV7-2 with TRBJ1-2; tentatively, D is TRBD1 (5 bases). Germline V gene data show CDR1 as SGHTA and CDR2 as FQGNSA. V gave up 6 bases and J gave up 0 bases, with 14 bases separating them. The CDR3 covers 15 residues. The CDR3 nucleotides read TGTGCCAGCAGGGGGACGGCCCACGCTAACTATGGCTACACCTTC. The encoded protein is CASRGTAHANYGYTF.

The rearrangement links TRBV18 to TRBJ1-5; TRBD1 matches at 7 bases. CDR1 KGHSH and CDR2 LQKENI come from the germline V gene. The CDR3 has 14 amino acids. V lost 5 bases and J lost 6; bases outside the gene matches: 7. CDR3 sequence: CASSSSGGPQPQHF. The CDR3 bases are TGTGCCAGCTCATCATCAGGGGGTCCTCAGCCCCAGCATTTT. The full variable domain, with the rest looked up from reference TRBV18 and TRBJ1-5, is NAGVMQNPRHLVRRRGQEARLRCSPMKGHSHVYWYRQLPEEGLKFMVYLQKENIIDESGMPKERFSAEFPKEGPSILRIQQVVRGDSAAYFCASSSSGGPQPQHFGDGTRLSIL.

The chain couples TRBV10-2 to TRBJ2-1, with D perhaps matching TRBD2 (6 bases). The CDR3 is made up of 14 amino acids. Trimming cost V 3 bases and J 6 bases, with 12 bases left between them. From germline, CDR1 is WSHSY and CDR2 SAAADI. The CDR3 nucleotides are TGCGCCAGCAGTGATCGGCTAGCGATCAATGAGCAGTTCTTC. Amino acid sequence: CASSDRLAINEQFF.

This chain links TRBV28 with TRBJ2-3; TRBD1 might be the D (5 bases). The CDR3 contains 14 residues. Germline V lookup: CDR1 MDHEN, CDR2 SYDVKM. With 6 bases removed from V and 4 bases from J, the gap between germline ends came to 14 bases. This CDR3 is CASSVPQGADTQYF. CDR3 nucleotide sequence: TGTGCCAGCAGCGTCCCTCAAGGGGCAGATACGCAGTATTTT.

This clone occurred a few times. The rearrangement links TRBV6-1 to TRBJ1-1; the D is unclear. Trimming left V 8 bases short and J 4 bases short, with 20 bases between. In germline, CDR1 is MNHNS, CDR2 SASEGT. The CDR3 covers 15 residues. This chain's CDR3 is CASPEGKGKATEAFF. The DNA of the CDR3 is TGTGCCAGCCCTGAAGGTAAAGGGAAAGCCACTGAAGCTTTCTTT.

The V and J genes are TRBV28 and TRBJ1-5; no clear D. Trimming pared 3 bases from V and 8 bases from J, leaving 11 bases between. The CDR3 consists of 13 residues. The germline gives CDR1 MDHEN, CDR2 SYDVKM. In DNA, the CDR3 is TGTGCCAGCAGTTTCGAGTTTATCAAGCCCCAGCATTTT. Protein: CASSFEFIKPQHF.

The chain links TRBV18 to TRBJ1-4, with a weak D call TRBD1 (5 bases). In germline, CDR1 is KGHSH, CDR2 LQKENI. With 3 bases removed from V and 4 bases from J, the gap between germline ends came to 12 bases. This CDR3 is built from 15 residues. CDR3 protein: CASSPRSGNNEKLFF. The CDR3 nucleotides are TGTGCCAGCTCACCGAGATCAGGGAATAATGAAAAACTGTTTTTT.

The genes are TRBV5-6 and TRBJ1-5; D not certain. Germline assignment: CDR1 SGHDT and CDR2 YYEEEE. The ends were cut back, 0 bases at V and 3 bases at J, with 7 bases in the middle. CDR3 length: 14 residues. The CDR3 region has the DNA TGTGCCAGCAGCTTGGCAAGTTCCAATCAGCCCCAGCATTTT. It codes for CASSLASSNQPQHF.

This chain joins TRBV9 and TRBJ1-1; tentatively, D is TRBD1 (5 bases). Per germline, CDR1 SGDLS and CDR2 YYNGEE. Between the trimmed V and J ends, which lost 2 bases and 5 bases, there was a span of 13 bases. There are 14 residues in the CDR3. DNA for the CDR3: TGTGCCAGCAGCGTTTTAAGGGGTGGAACTGAAGCTTTCTTT. It specifies CASSVLRGGTEAFF.

This chain links TRBV10-3 with TRBJ2-1, with 7 bases lining up with TRBD2. The CDR3 sequence is 13 residues long. Trimming at V came to 8 bases and at J to 4 bases, leaving 5 bases not matched to a gene. CDR1 and CDR2 (germline): ENHRY, SYGVKD. In nucleotides, the CDR3 is TGTGCCATCTCGGGAGGCCCTTACAATGAGCAGTTCTTC. Translating gives CAISGGPYNEQFF.

The V call is TRBV5-6, the J call TRBJ1-2, with TRBD1 as a possible D gene (5 bases). The V gene's germline CDR1 is SGHDT and CDR2 YYEEEE. V lost 2 bases and J lost 1, with 9 bases in between. The CDR3 sequence is 14 residues long. CDR3 DNA: TGTGCCAGCAGCTTCGAGACAGATAACTATGGCTACACCTTC. Amino acid sequence: CASSFETDNYGYTF.

The V gene is TRBV27, the J gene TRBJ2-7; 7 positions match TRBD2. J lost 0 bases, V lost 2 bases, and 10 bases had no gene match. The CDR3 consists of 17 residues. Germline-derived CDR1 and CDR2 are MNHEY and SMNVEV (reference sequence). Here the CDR3 reads CASSLRPPGGNSYEQYF. The DNA of the CDR3 is TGTGCCAGCAGTTTAAGGCCCCCGGGAGGCAACTCCTACGAGCAGTACTTC.

The sample holds a few counts of this clone. The rearrangement links TRBV7-9 to TRBJ1-1, with D uncertain. V dropped 5 bases and J dropped 1 base, with 8 bases sitting between them. This CDR3 spans 13 amino acids. The germline V gene encodes CDR1 SEHNR and CDR2 FQNEAQ (reference sequence). CDR3 DNA: TGTGCCAGCAGCCTCCTCAGGAACACTGAAGCTTTCTTT. Translating gives CASSLLRNTEAFF.

For the CDR3, the DNA is TGTGCCAGCAGCATCTACCCAGGGGTTACGGCTGAAGCTTTCTTT. Protein sequence: CASSIYPGVTAEAFF. The rearrangement joins TRBV9 to TRBJ1-1, with D maybe TRBD1 (6 bases). Between the trimmed V and J ends, which lost 4 bases and 6 bases, there was a span of 19 bases. The CDR3 has 15 amino acids. The germline CDR1 and CDR2 sequences are SGDLS and YYNGEE. The full variable domain, rest sourced from reference TRBV9 and TRBJ1-1, is DSGVTQTPKHLITATGQRVTLRCSPRSGDLSVYWYQQSLDQGLQFLIQYYNGEERAKGNILERFSAQQFPDLHSELNLSSLELGDSALYFCASSIYPGVTAEAFFGQGTRLTVV.

The chain employs TRBV4-1 and TRBJ2-7, with 7 positions matching TRBD1. V gave up 0 bases and J gave up 5 bases; unmatched junction bases: 10. CDR1 and CDR2 from the germline V gene are MGHRA and YSYEKL. The CDR3 runs to 16 residues. Here the CDR3 reads CASSQDPGQGVHEQYF. Written as DNA, the CDR3 is TGCGCCAGCAGCCAAGATCCTGGCCAGGGGGTCCACGAGCAGTACTTC.

The chain combines TRBV18 with TRBJ2-7; 8 bases are a match to TRBD1. This CDR3 contains 15 residues. The germline V gene encodes CDR1 KGHSH and CDR2 LQKENI. Trimming cost V 2 bases and J 0 bases; bases outside gene matches: 3. In DNA form, the CDR3 reads TGTGCCAGCTCACCAGGGACAGGAAACTCCTACGAGCAGTACTTC. Protein sequence: CASSPGTGNSYEQYF.

This chain uses TRBV28 with TRBJ2-7; 10 nucleotides line up with TRBD2. The J segment lost 3 bases and the V segment lost 1 base, leaving 6 bases of the junction unmatched. Germline lookup yields CDR1 MDHEN and CDR2 SYDVKM. CDR3 length equals 16 residues. CDR3 nucleotide sequence: TGTGCCAGCAGTTTATCGGGGGCTAGCGGGAGCTACGAGCAGTACTTC. It translates to CASSLSGASGSYEQYF.